At least ten counts were recorded for the clone carrying this T cell receptor beta chain. Its antigen is undetermined. These data come from a study of T cells in Graves' hyperthyroidism and ophthalmopathy. Uncontrolled infection, other autoimmune disease, pregnancy or lactation led to exclusion. Each diagnosis drew on symptoms, thyroxine, TRAb, thyroid ultrasound and orbital computed tomography findings. Notes on the study in general: Most expanded thyroid clonotypes above 0.001 also appeared in blood.

Amplified TCR beta CDR3 regions derived from RNA transcripts. An initial round of RT-PCR targeting the TCR CDR3 relied on the HTBI primer set. TCRdb recomputed calls from the multiplex PCR reads with MiXCR, one row per CDR3 protein. The sample has hundreds of thousands of distinct CDR3 sequences, 15% to 20% seen once. The CDR3 spans 13 residues. The V and J ends lost 5 bases and 3 bases respectively, with 11 bases between them. CDR1 SGHAT and CDR2 FQNNGV come from the germline V gene. The sequenced material came from blood. The chain uses TRBV11-2 and TRBJ2-7, with D maybe TRBD2 (5 bases). This receptor was taken from a woman aged 18-30 years with Graves' ophthalmopathy. The CDR3 region is CASSPTGVYEQYF. Here the CDR3 DNA reads TGTGCCAGCAGCCCCACCGGGGTCTACGAGCAGTACTTC. The whole variable domain, filled in from reference TRBV11-2 and TRBJ2-7, reads EAGVAQSPRYKIIEKRQSVAFWCNPISGHATLYWYQQILGQGPKLLIQFQNNGVVDDSQLPKDRFSAERLKGVDSTLKIQPAKLEDSAVYLCASSPTGVYEQYFGPGTRLTVT.